This T cell receptor (beta chain) was identified during a study of chemoradiotherapy in HPV16-positive cancers. Overall study context: Candidate HPV-specific T-cell clones and common TCR motifs came from functional assays in a couple of HPV16-positive patients. Study-level results: Candidate HPV-specific clones and E7-related TCR motifs grew in tumor during treatment.

Profiled with immunoSEQ multiplex PCR; TCRdb holds only in-frame clones, not every one. In the table there are tens of thousands of clones, around 84% of which are singletons. This CDR3 comprises 13 residues. Trimming cost V 2 bases and J 8 bases, with 12 bases left between them. The germline CDR1 and CDR2 sequences are MNHEY and SMNVEV (reference sequence). This clone was picked up a small number of times. Its target is not known. The sample was blood, taken from a patient who underwent chemoradiotherapy. This clonotype was obtained from a human donor with HPV-associated anogenital cancer. This chain links TRBV27 with TRBJ1-2; TRBD1 is a possible D gene (6 bases). The CDR3 bases are TGTGCCAGCAGTTTAGGGTCAGGGGAAGGCTACACCTTC. This sequence encodes CASSLGSGEGYTF.